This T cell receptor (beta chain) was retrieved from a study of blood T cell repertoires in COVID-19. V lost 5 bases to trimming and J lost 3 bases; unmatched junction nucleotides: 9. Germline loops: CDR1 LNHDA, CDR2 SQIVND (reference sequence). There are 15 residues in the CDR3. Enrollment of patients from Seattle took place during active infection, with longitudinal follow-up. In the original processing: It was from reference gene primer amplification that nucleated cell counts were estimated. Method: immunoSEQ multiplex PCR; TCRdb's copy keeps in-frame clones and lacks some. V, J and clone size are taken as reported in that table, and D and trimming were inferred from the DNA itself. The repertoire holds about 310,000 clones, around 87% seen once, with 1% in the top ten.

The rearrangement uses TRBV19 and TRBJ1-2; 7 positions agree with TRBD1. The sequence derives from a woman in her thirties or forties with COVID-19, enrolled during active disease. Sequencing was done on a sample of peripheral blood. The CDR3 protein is CASSVNRGGDYGYTF. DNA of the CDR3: TGTGCCAGTAGTGTAAACAGGGGTGGAGACTATGGCTACACCTTC.